This TCR beta chain originates from a study of cytomegalovirus exposure and HLA in healthy donors. Primers for the PCR totalled 60 Vbeta and 13 Jbeta. Data came from immunoSEQ multiplex PCR; TCRdb stores just in-frame clones and leaves some out. The table shows about 120,000 clones, with under 70% occurring only once. Material: PBMCs. This receptor was taken from a man between 18 and 29 years old in good health and CMV-seronegative.

The CDR3 nucleotides are TGTGCCAGCAGCCCACCGCGGGGGGGAGGCACAGATACGCAGTATTTT. It encodes CASSPPRGGGTDTQYF. The chain uses TRBV7-8 and TRBJ2-3; 9 nucleotides align to TRBD2. After removal of 5 bases from V and 1 base from J, the junction contained 7 bases not matched to a gene. The germline gives CDR1 SGHVS, CDR2 FQNEAQ. CDR3 size: 16 residues. Combining the CDR3 with reference TRBV7-8 and TRBJ2-3 gives the whole variable domain GAGVSQSPRYKVAKRGQDVALRCDPISGHVSLFWYQQALGQGPEFLTYFQNEAQLDKSGLPSDRFFAERPEGSVSTLKIQRTQQEDSAVYLCASSPPRGGGTDTQYFGPGTRLTVL.